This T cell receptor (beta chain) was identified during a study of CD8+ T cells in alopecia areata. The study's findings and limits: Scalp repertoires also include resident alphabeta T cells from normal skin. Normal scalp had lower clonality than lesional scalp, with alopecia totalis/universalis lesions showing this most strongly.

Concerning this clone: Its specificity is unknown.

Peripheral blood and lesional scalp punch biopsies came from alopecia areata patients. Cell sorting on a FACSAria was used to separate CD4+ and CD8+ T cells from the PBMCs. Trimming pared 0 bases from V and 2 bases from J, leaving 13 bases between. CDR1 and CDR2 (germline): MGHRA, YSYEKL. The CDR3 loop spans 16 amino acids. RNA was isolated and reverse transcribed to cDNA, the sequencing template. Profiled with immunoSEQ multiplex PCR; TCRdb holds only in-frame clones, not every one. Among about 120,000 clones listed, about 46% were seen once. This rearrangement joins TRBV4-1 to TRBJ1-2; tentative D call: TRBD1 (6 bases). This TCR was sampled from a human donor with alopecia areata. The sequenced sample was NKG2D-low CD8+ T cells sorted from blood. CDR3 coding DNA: TGCGCCAGCAGCCAAGATACCCAGGGGCGCAACTATGGCTACACCTTC. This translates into CASSQDTQGRNYGYTF.